This TCR beta chain was sequenced in a study of PD-1 blockade in classical Hodgkin lymphoma. Germline lookup yields CDR1 SEHNR and CDR2 FQNEAQ (reference sequence). The CDR3 runs 17 residues. The trim removed 4 bases at V and 9 bases at J, leaving 14 bases unmatched. In its sample, this clone is medium-sized. Assay: immunoSEQ multiplex PCR; the TCRdb copy retains only in-frame clones and omits some. The sample records around 1,500 clones, over 60% being singletons. All patients experienced relapse after autologous stem cell transplantation, and brentuximab vedotin exposure was variable. From thawed PBMCs, CD8+ T cells were isolated by magnetic negative selection.

V is TRBV7-9 and J is TRBJ1-6; TRBD1 agrees at 8 bases. The specimen was CD8+ T cells from blood, collected at baseline. This TCR was recovered from a human donor with classical Hodgkin lymphoma. DNA for the CDR3: TGTGCCAGCAGCTCCCATGACCGGACAGGGTACTCTTCACCCCTCCACTTT. It specifies CASSSHDRTGYSSPLHF. The full variable domain, with the rest looked up from reference TRBV7-9 and TRBJ1-6, is DTGVSQNPRHKITKRGQNVTFRCDPISEHNRLYWYRQTLGQGPEFLTYFQNEAQLEKSRLLSDRFSAERPKGSFSTLEIQRTEQGDSAMYLCASSSHDRTGYSSPLHFGNGTRLTVT.